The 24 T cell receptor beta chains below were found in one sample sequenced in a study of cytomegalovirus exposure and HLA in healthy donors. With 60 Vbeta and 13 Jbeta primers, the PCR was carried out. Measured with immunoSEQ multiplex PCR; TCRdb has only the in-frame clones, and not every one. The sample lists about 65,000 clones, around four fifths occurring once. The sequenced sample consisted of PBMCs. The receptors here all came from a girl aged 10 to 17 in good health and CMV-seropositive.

The CDR3, as DNA: TGTGCCAGCAGCCCCCAGCGGTCGGGCAATCAGCCCCAGCATTTT. As protein: CASSPQRSGNQPQHF. V and J are TRBV7-2 and TRBJ1-5; D is uncertain. There are 15 residues in the CDR3. V gave up 5 bases and J gave up 2 bases, with 13 bases separating them. Germline values: CDR1 SGHTA, CDR2 FQGNSA.

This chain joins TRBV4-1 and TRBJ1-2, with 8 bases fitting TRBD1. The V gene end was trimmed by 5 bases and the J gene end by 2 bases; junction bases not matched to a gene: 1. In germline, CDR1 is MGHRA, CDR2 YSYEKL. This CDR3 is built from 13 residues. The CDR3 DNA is TGCGCCAGCAGCAGACAGGGGAACTATGGCTACACCTTC. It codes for CASSRQGNYGYTF.

CDR3 in amino acids: CASSSGVEGGTEAFF. DNA for the CDR3: TGCGCCAGCAGCAGTGGAGTGGAGGGTGGCACTGAAGCTTTCTTT. The V gene is TRBV5-1, the J gene TRBJ1-1; no clear D. The CDR3 consists of 15 residues. Trimming shortened V by 4 bases and J by 4 bases, and 17 bases separated the two germline ends. Germline CDR1 reads SGHRS; CDR2 reads YFSETQ.

The CDR3 loop is CASSLALTSGIYEQYF. The CDR3 DNA follows: TGTGCCAGCAGCTTAGCACTGACTAGCGGAATCTACGAGCAGTACTTC. The chain employs TRBV7-8 and TRBJ2-7; TRBD2 matches at 9 bases. From germline, CDR1 is SGHVS and CDR2 FQNEAQ. The CDR3 has 16 amino acids. The trim removed 0 bases at V and 3 bases at J, leaving 6 bases unmatched. Filled out from reference TRBV7-8 and TRBJ2-7, the complete variable domain reads GAGVSQSPRYKVAKRGQDVALRCDPISGHVSLFWYQQALGQGPEFLTYFQNEAQLDKSGLPSDRFFAERPEGSVSTLKIQRTQQEDSAVYLCASSLALTSGIYEQYFGPGTRLTVT.

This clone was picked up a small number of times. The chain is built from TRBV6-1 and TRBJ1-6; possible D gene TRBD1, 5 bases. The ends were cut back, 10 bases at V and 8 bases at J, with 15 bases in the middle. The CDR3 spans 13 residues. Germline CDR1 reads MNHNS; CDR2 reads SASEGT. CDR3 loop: CATTQGRHSPLHF. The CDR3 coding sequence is TGTGCCACCACCCAGGGTAGACATTCACCCCTCCACTTT.

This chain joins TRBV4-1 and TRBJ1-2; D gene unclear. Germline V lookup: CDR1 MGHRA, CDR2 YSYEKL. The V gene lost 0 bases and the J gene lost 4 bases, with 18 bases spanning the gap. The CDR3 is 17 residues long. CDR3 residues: CASSQDLGYSRAYGYTF. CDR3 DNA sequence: TGCGCCAGCAGCCAAGACTTGGGCTACAGTCGTGCCTATGGCTACACCTTC.

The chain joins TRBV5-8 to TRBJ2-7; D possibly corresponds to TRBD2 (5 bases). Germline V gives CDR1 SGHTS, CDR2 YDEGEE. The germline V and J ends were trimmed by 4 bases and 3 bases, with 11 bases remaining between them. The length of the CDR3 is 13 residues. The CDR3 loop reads CASSTKGGYEQYF. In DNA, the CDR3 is TGTGCCAGCAGCACAAAAGGAGGCTACGAGCAGTACTTC.

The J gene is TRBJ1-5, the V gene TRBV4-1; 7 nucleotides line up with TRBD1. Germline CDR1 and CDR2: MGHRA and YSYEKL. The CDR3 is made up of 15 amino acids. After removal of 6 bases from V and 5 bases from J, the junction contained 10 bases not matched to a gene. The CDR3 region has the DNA TGCGCCAGCAGAGAGGGGGCGGGTTGGCATCAGCCCCAGCATTTT. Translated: CASREGAGWHQPQHF.

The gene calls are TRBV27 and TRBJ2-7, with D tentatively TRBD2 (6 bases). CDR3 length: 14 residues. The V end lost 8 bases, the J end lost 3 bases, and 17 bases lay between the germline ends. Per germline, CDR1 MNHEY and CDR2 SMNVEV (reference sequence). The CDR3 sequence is CASRAEGTHYEQYF. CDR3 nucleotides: TGTGCCAGCCGAGCGGAGGGGACTCACTACGAGCAGTACTTC.

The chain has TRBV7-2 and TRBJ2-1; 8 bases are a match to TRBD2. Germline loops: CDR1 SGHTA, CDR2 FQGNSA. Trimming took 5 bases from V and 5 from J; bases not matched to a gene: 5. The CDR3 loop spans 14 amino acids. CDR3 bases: TGTGCCAGCAGCCAGCGGGGGCCCCACAATGAGCAGTTCTTC. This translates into CASSQRGPHNEQFF.

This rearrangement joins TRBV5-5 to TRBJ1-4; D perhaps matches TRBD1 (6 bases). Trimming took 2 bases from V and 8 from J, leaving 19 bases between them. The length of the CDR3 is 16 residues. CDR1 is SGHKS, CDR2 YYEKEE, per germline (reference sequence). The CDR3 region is CASSFLGQQGPEKLFF. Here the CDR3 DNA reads TGTGCCAGCAGCTTTCTCGGACAGCAGGGTCCGGAAAAACTGTTTTTT.

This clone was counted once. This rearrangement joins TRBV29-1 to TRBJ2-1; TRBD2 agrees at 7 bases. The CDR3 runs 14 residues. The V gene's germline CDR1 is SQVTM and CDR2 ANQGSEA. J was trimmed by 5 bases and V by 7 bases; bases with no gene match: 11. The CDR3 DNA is TGCAGCGCTTCAACTAGCGCCAGTCACAATGAGCAGTTCTTC. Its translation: CSASTSASHNEQFF.

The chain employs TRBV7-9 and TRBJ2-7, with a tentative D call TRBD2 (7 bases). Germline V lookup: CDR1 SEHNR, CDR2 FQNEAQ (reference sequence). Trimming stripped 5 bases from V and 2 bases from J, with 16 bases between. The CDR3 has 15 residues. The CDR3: CASSPTGGPPYEQYF. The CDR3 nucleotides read TGTGCCAGCAGCCCTACGGGGGGCCCTCCCTACGAGCAGTACTTC.

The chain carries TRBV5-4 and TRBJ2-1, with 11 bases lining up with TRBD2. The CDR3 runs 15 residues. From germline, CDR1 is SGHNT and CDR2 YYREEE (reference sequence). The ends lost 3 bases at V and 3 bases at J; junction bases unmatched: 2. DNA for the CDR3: TGTGCCAGCAGCTCGGGACTAGCGGACTACAATGAGCAGTTCTTC. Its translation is CASSSGLADYNEQFF. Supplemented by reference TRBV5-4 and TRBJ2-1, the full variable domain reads ETGVTQSPTHLIKTRGQQVTLRCSSQSGHNTVSWYQQALGQGPQFIFQYYREEENGRGNFPPRFSGLQFPNYSSELNVNALELDDSALYLCASSSGLADYNEQFFGPGTRLTVL.

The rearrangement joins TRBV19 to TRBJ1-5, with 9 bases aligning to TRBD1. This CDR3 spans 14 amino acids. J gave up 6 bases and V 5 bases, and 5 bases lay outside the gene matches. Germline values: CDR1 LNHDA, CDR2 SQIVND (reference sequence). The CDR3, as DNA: TGTGCCAGTAGTCCTACAGGGGGCTCTCAGCCCCAGCATTTT. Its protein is CASSPTGGSQPQHF. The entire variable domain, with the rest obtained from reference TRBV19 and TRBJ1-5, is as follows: DGGITQSPKYLFRKEGQNVTLSCEQNLNHDAMYWYRQDPGQGLRLIYYSQIVNDFQKGDIAEGYSVSREKKESFPLTVTSAQKNPTAFYLCASSPTGGSQPQHFGDGTRLSIL.

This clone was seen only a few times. The CDR3 region has the DNA TGTGCCAGCACCGCCGGCTCTGGAAACACCATATATTTT. It specifies CASTAGSGNTIYF. The chain is built from TRBV28 and TRBJ1-3; D gene unclear. The germline V gene has CDR1 MDHEN and CDR2 SYDVKM. The germline V and J ends were trimmed by 7 bases and 0 bases, with 7 bases remaining between them. This CDR3 has 13 residues.

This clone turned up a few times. CDR3: CASSLGTLTGAHYNSPLHF. In DNA, the CDR3 is TGTGCCAGCAGCTTAGGAACGCTGACAGGAGCTCACTATAATTCACCCCTCCACTTT. The rearrangement links TRBV7-9 to TRBJ1-6, with TRBD1 as a possible D gene (6 bases). Between the trimmed V and J ends, which lost 1 base and 3 bases, there was a span of 19 bases. This CDR3 comprises 19 residues. The germline gives CDR1 SEHNR, CDR2 FQNEAQ (reference sequence).

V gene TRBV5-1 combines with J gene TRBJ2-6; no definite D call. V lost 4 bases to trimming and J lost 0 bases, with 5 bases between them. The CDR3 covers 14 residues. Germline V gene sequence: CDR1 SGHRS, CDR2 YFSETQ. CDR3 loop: CASSPPSGANVLTF. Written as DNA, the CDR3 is TGCGCCAGCAGCCCTCCCTCTGGGGCCAACGTCCTGACTTTC. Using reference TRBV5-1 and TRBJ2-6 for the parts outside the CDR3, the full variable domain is KAGVTQTPRYLIKTRGQQVTLSCSPISGHRSVSWYQQTPGQGLQFLFEYFSETQRNKGNFPGRFSGRQFSNSRSEMNVSTLELGDSALYLCASSPPSGANVLTFGAGSRLTVL.

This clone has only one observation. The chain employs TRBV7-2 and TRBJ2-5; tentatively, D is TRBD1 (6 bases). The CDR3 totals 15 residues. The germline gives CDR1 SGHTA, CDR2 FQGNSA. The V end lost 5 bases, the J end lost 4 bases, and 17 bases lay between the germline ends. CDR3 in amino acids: CASSRTAGVRETQYF. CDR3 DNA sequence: TGTGCCAGCAGCCGAACGGCAGGGGTGAGAGAGACCCAGTACTTC.

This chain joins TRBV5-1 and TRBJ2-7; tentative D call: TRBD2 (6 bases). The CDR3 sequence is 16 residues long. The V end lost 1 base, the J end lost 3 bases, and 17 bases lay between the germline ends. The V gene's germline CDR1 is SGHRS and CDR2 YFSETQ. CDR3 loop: CASSLPRDLAGYEQYF. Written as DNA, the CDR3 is TGCGCCAGCAGCTTGCCCAGGGACTTGGCTGGCTACGAGCAGTACTTC.

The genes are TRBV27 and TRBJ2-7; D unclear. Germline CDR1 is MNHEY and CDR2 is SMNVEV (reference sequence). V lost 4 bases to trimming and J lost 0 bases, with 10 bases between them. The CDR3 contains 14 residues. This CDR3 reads CASSSQNLSYEQYF. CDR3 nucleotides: TGTGCCAGCAGTTCCCAGAACCTCTCCTACGAGCAGTACTTC.

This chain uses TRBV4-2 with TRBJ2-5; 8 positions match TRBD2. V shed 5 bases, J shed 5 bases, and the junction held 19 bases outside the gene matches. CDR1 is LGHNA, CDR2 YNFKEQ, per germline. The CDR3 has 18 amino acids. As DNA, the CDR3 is TGTGCCAGCAGCTTGGGACTAGAGGGGGGGCCTGGAGGGGAGACCCAGTACTTC. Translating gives CASSLGLEGGPGGETQYF.

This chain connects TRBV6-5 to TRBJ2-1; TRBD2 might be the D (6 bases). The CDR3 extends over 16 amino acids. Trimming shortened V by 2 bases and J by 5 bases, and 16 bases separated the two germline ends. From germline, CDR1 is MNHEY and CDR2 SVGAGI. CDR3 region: CASSYQGLARDNEQFF. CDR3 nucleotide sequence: TGTGCCAGCAGTTACCAGGGTCTAGCGAGGGACAATGAGCAGTTCTTC.

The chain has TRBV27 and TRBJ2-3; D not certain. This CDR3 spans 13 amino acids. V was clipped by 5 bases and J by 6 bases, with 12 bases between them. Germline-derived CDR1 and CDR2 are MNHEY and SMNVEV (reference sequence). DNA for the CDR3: TGTGCCAGCAGTCCTAACCCCGTGGATACGCAGTATTTT. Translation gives CASSPNPVDTQYF.